The 5 T cell receptor beta chains in this list originate from one sample, sequenced in a study of shared clonotypes between healthy human individuals. Naive CD8 cells were CD45RO-negative, positively selected for CCR7, excluding terminally differentiated effector memory CD45RA+ cells. The table came from immunoSEQ multiplex PCR; TCRdb's copy has only in-frame clones and leaves some out. The table has about 2 million clones, about 95% seen once. Sequencing input: naive CD8+ T cells sorted from blood. These receptors were taken from a man aged 18-30 years in good health.

This chain connects TRBV6-5 to TRBJ2-7; D possibly corresponds to TRBD1 (6 bases). CDR1 is MNHEY, CDR2 SVGAGI, per germline. The CDR3 loop spans 15 amino acids. Trimming removed 1 base from V and 4 bases from J, with 14 bases in between. CDR3 amino acids: CASSYYGDKKYEQYF. In DNA form, the CDR3 reads TGTGCCAGCAGTTACTACGGGGACAAGAAGTACGAGCAGTACTTC.

The chain employs TRBV27 and TRBJ2-7, with TRBD2 identical over 9 bases. The germline V gene encodes CDR1 MNHEY and CDR2 SMNVEV (reference sequence). Losses at the gene ends were 0 bases for V and 5 bases for J; bases not matched to a gene: 8. The CDR3 spans 16 residues. CDR3 amino acids: CASSLSSGTSLNEQYF. The CDR3 DNA reads as TGTGCCAGCAGTTTATCGTCAGGGACTAGCCTCAACGAGCAGTACTTC.

J is TRBJ2-5 and V is TRBV7-9; 9 bases align to TRBD1. This CDR3 is built from 15 residues. Germline V gives CDR1 SEHNR, CDR2 FQNEAQ (reference sequence). Trimming at V came to 6 bases and at J to 5 bases, leaving 10 bases not matched to a gene. Here the CDR3 reads CASSAPDRGQETQYF. The CDR3 DNA is TGTGCCAGCAGTGCCCCGGACAGGGGCCAGGAGACCCAGTACTTC.

This chain links TRBV28 with TRBJ2-6, with D perhaps TRBD2 (6 bases). V gave up 6 bases and J gave up 4 bases, with 16 bases separating them. Germline V gives CDR1 MDHEN, CDR2 SYDVKM. The CDR3 covers 16 residues. The CDR3 region is CASSSLRDAGANVLTF. DNA of the CDR3: TGTGCCAGCAGCTCCCTGCGGGATGCAGGGGCCAACGTCCTGACTTTC.

This rearrangement joins TRBV30 to TRBJ2-1, with 11 nucleotides matching TRBD2. Germline lookup yields CDR1 GTSNPN and CDR2 SVGIG (reference sequence). The CDR3 sequence is 13 residues long. The CDR3 region has the DNA TGTGCTTACAGACTAGCGGGGTTAAATGAGCAGTTCTTC. It specifies CAYRLAGLNEQFF.